This TCR beta chain was recorded in a study of blood T cell repertoires in COVID-19. Study-wide background: Material from acute and convalescent COVID-19 was sourced from the United States, Italy and Spain.

This CDR3 contains 15 residues. V dropped 3 bases and J dropped 5 bases, with 16 bases sitting between them. Looked up from germline, CDR1 is LGHDT and CDR2 is YNNKEL (reference sequence). The participants were between roughly 18 and 100 years old and came from 20 to 30 US areas. In assigning cohorts, the study relied on participant-reported clinical history. Original methodology: The authors estimated nucleated cell counts from reference gene primer amplification. Profiled with immunoSEQ multiplex PCR; TCRdb holds only in-frame clones, not every one. The V and J calls and clone size come from that table; D and trimming were worked out from the DNA. The sample holds hundreds of thousands of clones, about 82% seen once.

This sequence joins TRBV3-1 (or the pseudogene TRBV3-2) and TRBJ1-1, with TRBD1 as a possible D gene (5 bases). The sequence derives from a woman between 50 and 59 years old with acute COVID-19. Material: PBMCs or T cells enriched from blood (not recorded which). The CDR3, as DNA: TGTGCCAGCAGCCACACGAACCTAGGGGTGACTGAAGCTTTCTTT. It codes for CASSHTNLGVTEAFF.